These 24 T cell receptor beta chains share one sample of origin, sequenced in a study of T cells in Graves' hyperthyroidism and ophthalmopathy. Amplified TCR beta CDR3 regions came from RNA transcripts. The primer set for the first-round RT-PCR of the TCR CDR3 was HTBI. MiXCR, run by TCRdb on the multiplex PCR reads, gives a single entry per CDR3 protein. The sample includes a few hundred thousand distinct CDR3 sequences, 13% to 15% of them seen just once. The specimen sequenced was blood. All receptors come from a woman aged 18 to 35 with Graves' hyperthyroidism.

This sequence joins TRBV20-1 and TRBJ2-5; 10 bases align to TRBD2. This CDR3 has 17 residues. Germline assignment: CDR1 DFQATT and CDR2 SNEGSKA (reference sequence). V was clipped by 1 base and J by 4 bases; unmatched bases: 12. CDR3 nucleotide sequence: TGCAGTGCTAGAGGACCCCTAGCGGGAGAGATGGGAGAGACCCAGTACTTC. Amino acid sequence: CSARGPLAGEMGETQYF.

This clonotype was found many times. V usage is TRBV24-1 and J usage is TRBJ1-3; 7 nucleotides line up with TRBD1. Germline CDR1 KGHDR, CDR2 SFDVKD. The junction had 7 bases not matched to a gene; V was cut back by 3 bases and J by 0 bases. The CDR3 runs 17 residues. CDR3 loop: CATSDAGQDDSGNTIYF. The CDR3 DNA reads TGTGCCACCAGTGATGCCGGACAGGATGACTCTGGAAACACCATATATTTT.

The chain recombines TRBV7-2 with TRBJ2-7; TRBD2 matches at 7 bases. The V and J ends lost 5 bases and 6 bases, in that order; junction bases with no gene match: 7. Germline CDR1 SGHTA, CDR2 FQGNSA. This CDR3 comprises 13 residues. CDR3 residues: CASSLQGGGEQYF. DNA for the CDR3: TGTGCCAGCAGCCTCCAAGGCGGGGGCGAGCAGTACTTC.

This clonotype was picked up many times. J is TRBJ1-1 and V is TRBV12-5, with a weak D call TRBD1 (5 bases). Germline V lookup: CDR1 LGHNT, CDR2 FRNRAP. V lost 3 bases, J lost 4 bases, and 12 bases lay in between. There are 14 residues in the CDR3. This CDR3 is CASGFGTSGTEAFF. The CDR3, as DNA: TGTGCTAGTGGTTTTGGGACCTCGGGCACTGAAGCTTTCTTT.

Many counts were recorded for this clonotype. This chain links TRBV12-3 or TRBV12-4 with TRBJ1-4; D is possibly TRBD1 (5 bases). The CDR3 has 16 residues. The V and J ends lost 6 bases and 7 bases respectively, with 21 bases between them. CDR3 protein: CASRDLKGQGGEKLFF. In DNA form, the CDR3 reads TGTGCCAGCAGGGATCTTAAGGGGCAGGGTGGTGAAAAACTGTTTTTT.

This clonotype was observed a handful of times. The V gene is TRBV7-9, the J gene TRBJ2-2; perhaps TRBD1 as D (6 bases). V was cut by 7 bases and J by 3 bases, with 9 bases left in between. This CDR3 region has 13 residues. Germline lookup yields CDR1 SEHNR and CDR2 FQNEAQ (reference sequence). CDR3 bases: TGTGCCAGCAACCCAGGGGACACCGGGGAGCTGTTTTTT. Translated, it gives CASNPGDTGELFF.

The chain links TRBV4-2 to TRBJ2-7; 9 positions agree with TRBD2. The CDR3 has 13 amino acids. The ends lost 0 bases at V and 7 bases at J; junction bases unmatched: 1. Germline lookup yields CDR1 LGHNA and CDR2 YNFKEQ. This CDR3 reads CASSQDAGGEQYV. In DNA, the CDR3 is TGTGCCAGCAGCCAAGACGCGGGAGGGGAGCAGTACGTC.

The chain couples TRBV30 to TRBJ1-6, with D perhaps TRBD1 (5 bases). CDR3 length: 13 residues. Germline-derived CDR1 and CDR2 are GTSNPN and SVGIG (reference sequence). Trimming took 7 bases from V and 5 from J, leaving 12 bases between them. CDR3 amino acids: CALQGAHNSPLHF. CDR3 DNA: TGTGCCTTGCAGGGTGCGCATAATTCACCCCTCCACTTT.

This clonotype has at least ten counts. This chain uses TRBV24-1 with TRBJ1-5, with D uncertain. Trimming took 6 bases from V and 4 from J, leaving 18 bases between them. Germline V gene data show CDR1 as KGHDR and CDR2 as SFDVKD. CDR3 length: 16 residues. CDR3 sequence reads: CATSLGGLARNQPQHF. In DNA, the CDR3 is TGTGCCACCAGTCTCGGAGGACTAGCTCGAAATCAGCCCCAGCATTTT.

The chain carries TRBV28 and TRBJ1-1; D is uncertain. The V end was cut by 2 bases, the J end by 2 bases, with 9 bases between. The CDR3 is 14 residues long. Germline CDR1 MDHEN, CDR2 SYDVKM. CDR3 sequence (DNA): TGTGCCAGCAGTTTAGTCGGGTACAACACTGAAGCTTTCTTT. Its translation: CASSLVGYNTEAFF.

This clonotype has a handful of counts. V gene TRBV6-1 combines with J gene TRBJ1-1; D unclear. From germline, CDR1 is MNHNS and CDR2 SASEGT. V was pared by 6 bases and J by 1 base, with 6 bases between. The CDR3 has 12 residues. The CDR3 sequence: CASRQANTEAFF. The CDR3 DNA reads as TGTGCCAGCAGGCAGGCGAACACTGAAGCTTTCTTT.

There are a few counts of this clonotype. The chain links TRBV20-1 to TRBJ2-5; 7 nucleotides agree with TRBD1. This CDR3 contains 13 residues. Germline V gene data show CDR1 as DFQATT and CDR2 as SNEGSKA (reference sequence). V shed 5 bases, J shed 7 bases, and the junction held 10 bases outside the gene matches. CDR3 nucleotide sequence: TGCAGTGCTTTAGAGACAGGGAGATCGACCCAGTACTTC. Its protein is CSALETGRSTQYF.

This sequence joins TRBV6-2 or TRBV6-3 and TRBJ2-1; 9 bases map to TRBD2. Germline V gene sequence: CDR1 MNHEY, CDR2 SVGEGT. The V gene end was trimmed by 3 bases and the J gene end by 6 bases; junction bases not matched to a gene: 9. This CDR3 comprises 16 residues. The CDR3 DNA follows: TGTGCCAGCAGTTATCTTGGCGGGAGGGCCTCCAATGAGCAGTTCTTC. The encoded protein is CASSYLGGRASNEQFF.

This clonotype has a handful of counts. The chain links TRBV7-9 to TRBJ2-1; D not resolved. With 1 base removed from V and 1 base from J, the gap between germline ends came to 8 bases. CDR1 and CDR2 (germline): SEHNR, FQNEAQ (reference sequence). The CDR3 has 15 amino acids. Here the CDR3 reads CASSLGRQSYNEQFF. CDR3 nucleotides: TGTGCCAGCAGCTTAGGCAGGCAATCCTACAATGAGCAGTTCTTC.

This clonotype occurred many times. CDR3 DNA sequence: TGTGCCACCATTTCCTTACAGGGCTCGAAGGAAGATGGCTACACCTTC. Translating it yields CATISLQGSKEDGYTF. The V call is TRBV12-3 or TRBV12-4, the J call TRBJ1-2; a possible D gene is TRBD1 (6 bases). Trimming removed 10 bases at V and 6 bases at J, with 27 bases between. CDR3 length: 16 residues.

In its sample, this clonotype was seen a few times. The J gene is TRBJ2-3, the V gene TRBV29-1; tentative D call: TRBD1 (6 bases). Germline values: CDR1 SQVTM, CDR2 ANQGSEA. V was pared by 1 base and J by 1 base, with 24 bases between. The CDR3 totals 19 residues. The CDR3 nucleotides are TGCAGCGTTGAAGTAGGGCACGGGGTAGGGGGAGTGCGCACAGATACGCAGTATTTT. Translated: CSVEVGHGVGGVRTDTQYF.

The V gene is TRBV4-1, the J gene TRBJ1-2; maybe TRBD1 (5 bases). The CDR3 totals 15 residues. Germline values: CDR1 MGHRA, CDR2 YSYEKL. V was pared by 1 base and J by 3 bases, with 12 bases between. The CDR3 here is CASSQVRDSDYGYTF. The CDR3, as DNA: TGCGCCAGCAGCCAAGTCCGGGACTCAGACTATGGCTACACCTTC.

This clonotype has more than one count but fewer than ten. This chain uses TRBV5-1 with TRBJ2-7; weak D call: TRBD2 (6 bases). The CDR3 runs 15 residues. The V end was cut by 0 bases, the J end by 0 bases, with 10 bases between. Germline V gives CDR1 SGHRS, CDR2 YFSETQ. In DNA, the CDR3 is TGCGCCAGCAGCTTGGCGGTCGGGAGCTCCTACGAGCAGTACTTC. It specifies CASSLAVGSSYEQYF.

A single count supports this clonotype. The genes are TRBV20-1 and TRBJ2-1; the D call may be TRBD1 or TRBD2 (5 bases each). The CDR3 has 14 amino acids. Germline V gene lookup returns CDR1 DFQATT and CDR2 SNEGSKA (reference sequence). V gave up 6 bases and J gave up 4 bases, with 16 bases separating them. The CDR3: CSARGHPSYNEQFF. The CDR3 coding sequence is TGCAGTGCGAGGGGCCACCCCTCTTACAATGAGCAGTTCTTC.

This clonotype was counted many times. The chain is built from TRBV20-1 and TRBJ1-2; unclear D gene. V was cut by 2 bases and J by 8 bases, with 9 bases left in between. CDR3 length: 11 amino acids. Per the germline V gene, CDR1 is DFQATT and CDR2 is SNEGSKA (reference sequence). CDR3 region: CSARTSVGYTF. The CDR3, as DNA: TGCAGTGCTAGAACATCCGTAGGCTACACCTTC.

There are many counts of this clonotype. The chain joins TRBV30 to TRBJ1-6; D is uncertain. The germline V gene encodes CDR1 GTSNPN and CDR2 SVGIG (reference sequence). The CDR3 is 13 residues long. V gave up 5 bases and J gave up 7 bases, with 12 bases separating them. The DNA for the CDR3 is TGTGCCTGGGGCGGCACAAGGAATTCACCCCTCCACTTT. Translating gives CAWGGTRNSPLHF.

This clonotype occurred a few times. The chain is built from TRBV7-2 and TRBJ1-1; D remains ambiguous. The CDR3 runs 14 residues. Trimming shortened V by 8 bases and J by 1 base, and 14 bases separated the two germline ends. CDR1 and CDR2 from the germline V gene are SGHTA and FQGNSA. The CDR3 bases are TGTGCCAGCTCACTCAGGCATAAGAACACTGAAGCTTTCTTT. Translated, it gives CASSLRHKNTEAFF.

The sample holds a few counts of this clonotype. The CDR3 DNA follows: TGTGCCAGCAGCTTAAATGGAGTCGAGAACACTGAAGCTTTCTTT. It encodes CASSLNGVENTEAFF. The V and J genes are TRBV7-9 and TRBJ1-1; no firm D call. Trimming stripped 2 bases from V and 1 base from J, with 11 bases between. CDR3 size: 15 residues. Germline loops: CDR1 SEHNR, CDR2 FQNEAQ (reference sequence).

This clonotype was counted a few times. This chain joins TRBV9 and TRBJ1-5; the D is unclear. V lost 0 bases and J 9 bases, leaving 13 bases between the germline ends. Germline V gives CDR1 SGDLS, CDR2 YYNGEE. This CDR3 contains 14 residues. CDR3 region: CASSVDAGEGPQHF. Written as DNA, the CDR3 is TGTGCCAGCAGCGTAGACGCCGGAGAGGGGCCCCAGCATTTT. The full variable domain, rest sourced from reference TRBV9 and TRBJ1-5, is DSGVTQTPKHLITATGQRVTLRCSPRSGDLSVYWYQQSLDQGLQFLIQYYNGEERAKGNILERFSAQQFPDLHSELNLSSLELGDSALYFCASSVDAGEGPQHFGDGTRLSIL.